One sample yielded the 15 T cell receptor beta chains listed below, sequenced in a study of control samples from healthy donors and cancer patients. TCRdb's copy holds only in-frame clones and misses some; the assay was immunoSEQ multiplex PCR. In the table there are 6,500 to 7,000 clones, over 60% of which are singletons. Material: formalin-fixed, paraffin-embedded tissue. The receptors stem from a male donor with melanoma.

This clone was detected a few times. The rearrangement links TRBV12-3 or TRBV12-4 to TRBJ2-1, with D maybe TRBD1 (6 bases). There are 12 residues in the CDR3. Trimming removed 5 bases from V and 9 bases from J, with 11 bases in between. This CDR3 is CASSLTGGEQFF. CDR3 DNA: TGTGCCAGCAGTCTGACAGGAGGTGAGCAGTTCTTC.

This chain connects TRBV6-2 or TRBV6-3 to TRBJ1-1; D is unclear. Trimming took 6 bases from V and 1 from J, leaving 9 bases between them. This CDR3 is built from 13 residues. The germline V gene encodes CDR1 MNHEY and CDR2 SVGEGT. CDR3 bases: TGTGCCAGCAGCCCAGCGGGGAACACTGAAGCTTTCTTT. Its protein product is CASSPAGNTEAFF.

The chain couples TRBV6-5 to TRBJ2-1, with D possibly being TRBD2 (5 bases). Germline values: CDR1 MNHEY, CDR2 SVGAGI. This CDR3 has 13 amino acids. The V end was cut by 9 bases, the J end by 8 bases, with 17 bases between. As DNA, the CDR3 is TGTGCCAGTAATAGGGCGGGCAAAGATGAGCAGTTCTTC. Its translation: CASNRAGKDEQFF.

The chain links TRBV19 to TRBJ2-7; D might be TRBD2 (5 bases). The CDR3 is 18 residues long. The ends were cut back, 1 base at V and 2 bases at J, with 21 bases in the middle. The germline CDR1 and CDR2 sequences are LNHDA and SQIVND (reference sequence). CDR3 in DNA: TGTGCCAGTAGTATAGTGGAGGCAGCCGAGGCAACTCCCTACGAGCAGTACGTC. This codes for CASSIVEAAEATPYEQYV.

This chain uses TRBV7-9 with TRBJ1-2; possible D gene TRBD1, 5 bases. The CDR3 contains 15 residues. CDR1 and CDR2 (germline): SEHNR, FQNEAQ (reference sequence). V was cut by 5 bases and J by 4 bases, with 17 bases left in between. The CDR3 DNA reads TGTGCCAGCAGCAATGTAGTTCACCAGGGCTATGGCTACACCTTC. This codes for CASSNVVHQGYGYTF.

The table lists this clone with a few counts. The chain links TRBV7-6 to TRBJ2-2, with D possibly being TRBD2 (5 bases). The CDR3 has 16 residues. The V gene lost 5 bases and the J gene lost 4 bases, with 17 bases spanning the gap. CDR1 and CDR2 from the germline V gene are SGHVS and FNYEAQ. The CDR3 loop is CASSTKRRRGTGELFF. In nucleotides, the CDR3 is TGTGCCAGCAGCACAAAGCGGCGGCGAGGCACCGGGGAGCTGTTTTTT.

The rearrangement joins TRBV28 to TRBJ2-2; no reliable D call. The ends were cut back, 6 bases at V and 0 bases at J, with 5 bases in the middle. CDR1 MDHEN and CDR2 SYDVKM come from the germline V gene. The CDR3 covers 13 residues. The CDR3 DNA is TGTGCCAGCAGCTCCGCGAACACCGGGGAGCTGTTTTTT. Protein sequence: CASSSANTGELFF.

CDR3 coding DNA: TGTGCCAGTAGACCAAGGGACACATATGGCTACACCTTC. This codes for CASRPRDTYGYTF. The chain couples TRBV19 to TRBJ1-2, with D possibly matching TRBD1 (6 bases). The CDR3 is made up of 13 amino acids. Germline CDR1 reads LNHDA; CDR2 reads SQIVND (reference sequence). V was shortened by 6 bases and J by 5 bases, with 13 bases between the two germline ends.

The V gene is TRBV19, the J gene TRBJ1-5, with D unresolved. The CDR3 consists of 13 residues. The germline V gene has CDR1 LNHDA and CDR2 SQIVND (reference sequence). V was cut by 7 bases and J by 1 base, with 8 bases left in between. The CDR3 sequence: CASTRTSNQPQHF. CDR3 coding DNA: TGTGCCAGTACACGAACGAGCAATCAGCCCCAGCATTTT. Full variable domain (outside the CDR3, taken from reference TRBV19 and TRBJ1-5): DGGITQSPKYLFRKEGQNVTLSCEQNLNHDAMYWYRQDPGQGLRLIYYSQIVNDFQKGDIAEGYSVSREKKESFPLTVTSAQKNPTAFYLCASTRTSNQPQHFGDGTRLSIL.

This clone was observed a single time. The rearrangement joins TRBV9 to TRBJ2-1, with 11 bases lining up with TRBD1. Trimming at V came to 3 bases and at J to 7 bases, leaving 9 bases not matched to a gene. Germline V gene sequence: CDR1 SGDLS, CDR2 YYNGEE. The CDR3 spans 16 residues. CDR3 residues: CASSERDRGNPNEQFF. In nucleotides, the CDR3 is TGTGCCAGCAGCGAACGGGACAGGGGGAACCCAAATGAGCAGTTCTTC. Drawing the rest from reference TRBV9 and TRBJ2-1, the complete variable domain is DSGVTQTPKHLITATGQRVTLRCSPRSGDLSVYWYQQSLDQGLQFLIQYYNGEERAKGNILERFSAQQFPDLHSELNLSSLELGDSALYFCASSERDRGNPNEQFFGPGTRLTVL.

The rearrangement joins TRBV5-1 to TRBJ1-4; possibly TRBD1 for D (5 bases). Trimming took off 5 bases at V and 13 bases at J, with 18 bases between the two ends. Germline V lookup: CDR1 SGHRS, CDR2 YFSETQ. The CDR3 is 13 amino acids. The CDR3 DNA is TGCGCCAGCAGAACCGGAAATCAGGGCGGACTGTTTTTT. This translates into CASRTGNQGGLFF.

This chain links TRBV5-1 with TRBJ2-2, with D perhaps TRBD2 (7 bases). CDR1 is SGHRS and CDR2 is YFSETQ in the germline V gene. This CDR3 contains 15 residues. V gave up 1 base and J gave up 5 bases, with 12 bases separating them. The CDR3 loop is CASSLRRGRTGELFF. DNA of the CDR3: TGCGCCAGCAGCTTGCGGCGGGGGCGTACCGGGGAGCTGTTTTTT.

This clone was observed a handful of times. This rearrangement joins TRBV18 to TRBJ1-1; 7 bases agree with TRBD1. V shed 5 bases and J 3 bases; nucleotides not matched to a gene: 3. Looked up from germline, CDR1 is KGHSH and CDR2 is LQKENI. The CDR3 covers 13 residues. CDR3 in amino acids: CASSNTGDTEAFF. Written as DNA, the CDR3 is TGTGCCAGCTCAAATACAGGGGACACTGAAGCTTTCTTT.

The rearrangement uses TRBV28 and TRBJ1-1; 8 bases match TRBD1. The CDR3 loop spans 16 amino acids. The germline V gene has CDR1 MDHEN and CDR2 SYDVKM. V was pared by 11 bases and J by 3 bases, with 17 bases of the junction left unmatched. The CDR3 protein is CAGTHNLRGQDTEAFF. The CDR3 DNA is TGTGCCGGTACCCACAACCTGAGGGGACAGGACACTGAAGCTTTCTTT.

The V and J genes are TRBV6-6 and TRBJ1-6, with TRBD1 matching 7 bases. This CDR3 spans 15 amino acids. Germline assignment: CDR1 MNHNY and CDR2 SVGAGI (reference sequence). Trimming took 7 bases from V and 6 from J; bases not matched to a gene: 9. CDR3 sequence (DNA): TGTGCCAGCAATTCCCCCGGGACAGTTAATTCACCCCTCCACTTT. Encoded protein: CASNSPGTVNSPLHF.